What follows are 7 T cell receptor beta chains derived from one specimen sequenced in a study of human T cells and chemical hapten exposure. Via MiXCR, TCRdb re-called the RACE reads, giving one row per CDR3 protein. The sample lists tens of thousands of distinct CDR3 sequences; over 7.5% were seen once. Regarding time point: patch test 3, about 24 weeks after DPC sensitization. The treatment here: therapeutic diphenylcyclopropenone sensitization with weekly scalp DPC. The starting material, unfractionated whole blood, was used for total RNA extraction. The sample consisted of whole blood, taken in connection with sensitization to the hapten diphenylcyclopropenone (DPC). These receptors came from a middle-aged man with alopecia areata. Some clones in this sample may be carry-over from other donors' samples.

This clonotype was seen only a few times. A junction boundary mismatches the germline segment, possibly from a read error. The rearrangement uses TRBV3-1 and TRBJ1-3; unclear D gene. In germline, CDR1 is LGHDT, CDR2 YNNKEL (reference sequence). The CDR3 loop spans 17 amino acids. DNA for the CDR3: TGTGCCAGCAGCCAAGATTTGTCAGTGGGGTCTGAAAACACCATATATTTT. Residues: CASSQDLSVGSENTIYF.

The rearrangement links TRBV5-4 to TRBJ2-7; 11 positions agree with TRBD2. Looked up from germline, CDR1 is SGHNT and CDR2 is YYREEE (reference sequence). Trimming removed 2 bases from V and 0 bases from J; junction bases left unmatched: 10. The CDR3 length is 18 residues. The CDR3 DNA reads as TGTGCCAGCAGCTTTCGACTAGCGGGATCATCTATCTCCTACGAGCAGTACTTC. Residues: CASSFRLAGSSISYEQYF.

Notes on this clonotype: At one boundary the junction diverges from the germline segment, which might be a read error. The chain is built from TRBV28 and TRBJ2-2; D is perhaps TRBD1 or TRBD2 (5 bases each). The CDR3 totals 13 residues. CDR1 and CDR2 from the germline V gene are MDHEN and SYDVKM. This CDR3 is CASSSAGFGELFF. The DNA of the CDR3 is TGTGCCAGCAGTTCCGCAGGGTTCGGGGAGCTTTTTTTT.

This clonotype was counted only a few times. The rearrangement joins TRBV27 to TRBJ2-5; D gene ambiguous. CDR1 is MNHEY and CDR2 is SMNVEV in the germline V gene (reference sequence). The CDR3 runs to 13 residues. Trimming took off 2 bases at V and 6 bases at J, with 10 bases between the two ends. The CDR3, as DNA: TGTGCCAGCAGTTTAACGCCTTTAAAGACCCAGTACTTC. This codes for CASSLTPLKTQYF.

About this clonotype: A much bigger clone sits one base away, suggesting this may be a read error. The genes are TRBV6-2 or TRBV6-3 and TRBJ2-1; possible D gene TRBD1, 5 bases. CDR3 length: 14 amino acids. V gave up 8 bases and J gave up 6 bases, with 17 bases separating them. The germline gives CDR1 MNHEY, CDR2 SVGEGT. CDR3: CASCKASRVNEQFF. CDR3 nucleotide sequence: TGTGCCAGCTGTAAGGCTTCCAGGGTCAATGAGCAGTTCTTC.

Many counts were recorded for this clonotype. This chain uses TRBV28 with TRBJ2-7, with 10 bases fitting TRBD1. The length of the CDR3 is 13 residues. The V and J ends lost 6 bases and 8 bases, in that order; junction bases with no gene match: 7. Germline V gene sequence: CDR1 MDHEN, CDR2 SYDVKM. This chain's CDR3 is CASRPGQGKQQYF. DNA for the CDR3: TGTGCCAGCAGGCCGGGACAGGGGAAACAGCAGTACTTC.

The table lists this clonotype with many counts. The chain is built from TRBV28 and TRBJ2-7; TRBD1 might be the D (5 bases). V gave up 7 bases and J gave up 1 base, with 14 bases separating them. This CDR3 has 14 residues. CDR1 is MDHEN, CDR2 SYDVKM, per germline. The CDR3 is CASTPGSRSYEQYF. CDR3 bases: TGTGCCAGCACCCCAGGGTCCCGATCCTACGAGCAGTACTTC.